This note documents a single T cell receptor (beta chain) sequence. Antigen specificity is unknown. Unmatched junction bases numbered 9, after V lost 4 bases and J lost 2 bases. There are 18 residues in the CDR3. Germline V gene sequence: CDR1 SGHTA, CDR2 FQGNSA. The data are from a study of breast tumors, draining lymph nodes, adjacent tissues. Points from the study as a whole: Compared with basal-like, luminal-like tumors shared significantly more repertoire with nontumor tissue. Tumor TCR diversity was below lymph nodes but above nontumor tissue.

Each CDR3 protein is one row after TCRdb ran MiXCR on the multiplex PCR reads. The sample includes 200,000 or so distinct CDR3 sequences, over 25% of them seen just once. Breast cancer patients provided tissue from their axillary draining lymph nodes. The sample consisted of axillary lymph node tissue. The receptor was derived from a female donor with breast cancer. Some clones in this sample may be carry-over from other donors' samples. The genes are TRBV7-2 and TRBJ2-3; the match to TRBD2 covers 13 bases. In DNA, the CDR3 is TGTGCCAGCAGCTACTCGCGGACTAGCGGGGGAGACACAGATACGCAGTATTTT. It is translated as CASSYSRTSGGDTDTQYF.